The count of the clone carrying this T cell receptor (beta chain) is one. Regarding donors, all were healthy bone marrow donors. Germline CDR1 reads MNHEY; CDR2 reads SMNVEV (reference sequence). V gave up 2 bases and J gave up 5 bases, with 10 bases separating them. The CDR3 has 13 residues. The record originates from a study of cytomegalovirus exposure and HLA in healthy donors. Amplification used 60 Vbeta primers and 13 Jbeta primers. Profiling relied on immunoSEQ multiplex PCR, and the TCRdb table lists in-frame clones only, not all of them. The sample lists more than 95,000 clones; 60% to 75% were seen once.

The V and J genes are TRBV27 and TRBJ2-7; D may be TRBD1 (5 bases). The sequence derives from a woman between 50 and 59 years old in good health and CMV-seropositive. The sequenced sample was PBMCs. This CDR3 is CASSLGPGNEQYF. CDR3 nucleotides: TGTGCCAGCAGTTTAGGTCCAGGGAACGAGCAGTACTTC.